This TCR beta chain was sequenced in a study of CD8 T cells in ankylosing spondylitis. Quantitative 5'-RACE with molecular barcodes was used to make the TCR beta libraries. MiXCR was run by TCRdb on the 5' RACE reads, yielding one entry per CDR3 protein. The sample has a few hundred thousand distinct CDR3 sequences, 15% to 20% seen once; the top ten hold 1%. On this clonotype itself: Antigen unknown.

Study-wide points: Reportedly, matched ankylosing spondylitis synovial fluid was significantly enriched for disease-linked clones. Blood from ankylosing spondylitis patients appeared to carry a characteristic roughly eight-variant TCR beta motif.

The ends were cut back, 0 bases at V and 4 bases at J, with 8 bases in the middle. The CDR3 is 14 residues long. In germline, CDR1 is LGHNA, CDR2 YSLEER. This receptor was taken from a male donor with ankylosing spondylitis. Sequencing was performed on blood, either unsorted or a sorted T cell fraction (not recorded which). This sequence joins TRBV4-3 and TRBJ2-3; unclear D gene. The CDR3 region has the DNA TGCGCCAGCAGCCAAGATCTCGGACCAGATACGCAGTATTTT. Encoded protein: CASSQDLGPDTQYF.